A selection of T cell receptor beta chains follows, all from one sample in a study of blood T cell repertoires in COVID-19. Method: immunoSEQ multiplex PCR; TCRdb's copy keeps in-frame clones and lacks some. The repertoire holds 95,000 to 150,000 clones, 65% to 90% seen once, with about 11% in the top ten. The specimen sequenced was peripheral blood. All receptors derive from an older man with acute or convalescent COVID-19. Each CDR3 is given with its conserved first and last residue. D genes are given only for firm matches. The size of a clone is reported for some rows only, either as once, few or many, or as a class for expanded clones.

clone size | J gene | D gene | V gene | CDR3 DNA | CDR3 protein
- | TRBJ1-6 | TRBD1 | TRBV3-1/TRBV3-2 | TGTGCCAGCAGCCAAGTTCCCATGGACAGGACGAGGGTCCCCCTCCACTTT | CASSQVPMDRTRVPLHF
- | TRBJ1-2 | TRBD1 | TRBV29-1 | TGCAGCGTCTTACAGGGGGCGGGGGGCTACACCTTC | CSVLQGAGGYTF
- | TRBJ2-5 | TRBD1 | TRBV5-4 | TGTGCCAGCAGCTCCGGGACAGACCAAGAGACCCAGTACTTC | CASSSGTDQETQYF
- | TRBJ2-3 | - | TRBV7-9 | TGTGCCAGCAGCTTACAGAGCACAGATACGCAGTATTTT | CASSLQSTDTQYF
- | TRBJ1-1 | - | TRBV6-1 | TGTGCCAGCAGTGATAAGGGGGGGATCGACACTGAAGCTTTCTTT | CASSDKGGIDTEAFF
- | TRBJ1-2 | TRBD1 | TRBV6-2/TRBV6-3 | TGTGCCAGCAGTTACCCGGACAGGGCGCGAGGCTACACCTTC | CASSYPDRARGYTF
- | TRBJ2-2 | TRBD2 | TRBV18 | TGTGCCAGCTCACCACCGTCGGGGGGGGGCCCACACACCGGGGAGCTGTTTTTT | CASSPPSGGGPHTGELFF
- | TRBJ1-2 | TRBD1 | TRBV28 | TGTGCCAGCAGTCGACAGGGGTACGCGGGCTACACCTTC | CASSRQGYAGYTF
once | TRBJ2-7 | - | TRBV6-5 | TGTGCCAGCAGTTTCACCCGGGACAAGGAGTCCGAGCAGTACTTC | CASSFTRDKESEQYF
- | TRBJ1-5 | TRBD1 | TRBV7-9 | TGTGCCAGCAGCCTTTGGTTGGGACAGGGGGCGAAAGGTCCGCCCCAGCATTTT | CASSLWLGQGAKGPPQHF
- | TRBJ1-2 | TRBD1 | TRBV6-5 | TGTGCCAGCAGTTCGCTTGGGACAGGGGGAAACTATGGCTACACCTTC | CASSSLGTGGNYGYTF
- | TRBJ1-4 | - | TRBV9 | TGTGCCAGCAGCGTAGCAGGGGCGCTGAATGAAAAACTGTTTTTT | CASSVAGALNEKLFF
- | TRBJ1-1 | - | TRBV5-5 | TGTGCCAGCAGCTTGAGTTCCGGTAACACTGAAGCTTTCTTT | CASSLSSGNTEAFF
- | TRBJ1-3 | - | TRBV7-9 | TGTGCCAGCAGCTCCAGGGGTGGAAACACCATATATTTT | CASSSRGGNTIYF
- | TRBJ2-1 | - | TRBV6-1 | TGTGCCAGCAGTCAGGGGAATGAGCAGTTCTTC | CASSQGNEQFF
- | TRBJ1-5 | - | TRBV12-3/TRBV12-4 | TGTGCCAGCAGTCCCGACACTTATCAGCCCCAGCATTTT | CASSPDTYQPQHF
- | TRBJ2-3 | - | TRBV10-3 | TGTGCCATCAGTGGGGGCCTTGGCACAGATACGCAGTATTTT | CAISGGLGTDTQYF